These 21 T cell receptor beta chains originate from one sample sequenced in a study of regulatory T cells in long-lasting Graves disease. Time point of the sample: newly diagnosed GD, antithyroid drugs for less than 3 months. Scientists built the TCR library using RNA that was extracted from PBMCs. CDR3-region Arm-PCR and iRepertoire HTBI primers produced the TCR beta libraries. TCRdb itself ran the multiplex PCR reads through MiXCR, one entry per CDR3 protein. The data show roughly 560,000 distinct CDR3 sequences, with more than 10% seen just once and more than 8% held by the top ten. These data also featured in a second study, about T cells in Graves' hyperthyroidism and ophthalmopathy.

The sample in question was peripheral blood mononuclear cells (PBMCs), obtained at new diagnosis, from a patient treated with antithyroid drugs. Source of these receptors: a woman aged 30 to 39 with Graves disease.

This clonotype was counted ten times or more. The chain carries TRBV27 and TRBJ2-7, with 9 bases that match TRBD1. Per the germline V gene, CDR1 is MNHEY and CDR2 is SMNVEV (reference sequence). Trimming took 7 bases from V and 5 from J; bases not matched to a gene: 12. This CDR3 has 15 amino acids. The CDR3 bases are TGTGCCAGCAAACATCCCGGGACAGGGCTCCACGAGCAGTACTTC. Protein product: CASKHPGTGLHEQYF.

This clonotype was seen ten or more times. The chain couples TRBV6-2 or TRBV6-3 to TRBJ2-1; D gene unclear. V dropped 6 bases and J dropped 6 bases, with 12 bases sitting between them. The length of the CDR3 is 13 residues. Germline CDR1 reads MNHEY; CDR2 reads SVGEGT. CDR3 in amino acids: CASRQLLRNEQFF. The CDR3 bases are TGTGCCAGCAGACAACTCCTACGCAATGAGCAGTTCTTC.

The V call is TRBV20-1, the J call TRBJ2-7, with a weak D call TRBD2 (5 bases). V dropped 3 bases and J dropped 0 bases, with 9 bases sitting between them. Germline CDR1 DFQATT, CDR2 SNEGSKA (reference sequence). The length of the CDR3 is 13 residues. For the CDR3, the DNA is TGCAGTGCTAGTACGGGGTTCTCCTACGAGCAGTACTTC. Translated: CSASTGFSYEQYF.

Many counts were recorded for this clonotype. V gene TRBV18 combines with J gene TRBJ2-3; D gene ambiguous. The V end lost 0 bases, the J end lost 5 bases, and 6 bases lay between the germline ends. This CDR3 has 13 residues. Per germline, CDR1 KGHSH and CDR2 LQKENI. CDR3 protein: CASSPPSGDTQYF. CDR3 sequence (DNA): TGTGCCAGCTCACCACCTTCGGGAGATACGCAGTATTTT.

The table lists this clonotype with many counts. The V call is TRBV2, the J call TRBJ2-7, with TRBD1 as a possible D gene (6 bases). Trimming cost V 7 bases and J 0 bases, with 10 bases left between them. This CDR3 comprises 13 residues. Germline-derived CDR1 and CDR2 are SNHLY and FYNNEI. The DNA of the CDR3 is TGTGCCAGCACCCGGGACAACTCCTACGAGCAGTACTTC. This translates into CASTRDNSYEQYF.

A single count supports this clonotype. This clone may be a read error of a much larger clone one base away. The chain links TRBV6-2 or TRBV6-3 to TRBJ2-3; 9 positions match TRBD1. The V segment lost 5 bases and the J segment 5 bases; nucleotides outside the gene matches: 17. The CDR3 is 18 residues long. Germline V gene data show CDR1 as MNHEY and CDR2 as SVGEGT. CDR3 bases: TGTGCCAGCAGTGACGGACGGAGGGACAGGGTTGGCTTAGATACGCAGTATTTT. Protein sequence: CASSDGRRDRVGLDTQYF.

This clonotype was recorded many times. The chain recombines TRBV15 with TRBJ1-6; a weak D match, TRBD1 (5 bases). This CDR3 has 13 residues. The V and J ends lost 3 bases and 7 bases respectively, with 7 bases between them. Germline V lookup: CDR1 LNHNV, CDR2 YYDKDF (reference sequence). The CDR3 nucleotides are TGTGCCACCAGCAGGGACACAAATTCACCCCTCCACTTT. Protein: CATSRDTNSPLHF.

This clonotype was found many times. The chain employs TRBV30 and TRBJ2-7, with 9 bases fitting TRBD1. CDR3 size: 17 residues. Germline lookup yields CDR1 GTSNPN and CDR2 SVGIG (reference sequence). The trim removed 0 bases at V and 5 bases at J, leaving 14 bases unmatched. The CDR3 spells CAWSVGTGRVSGDEQYF. The CDR3 DNA is TGTGCCTGGAGTGTAGGGACAGGGAGAGTTTCGGGGGACGAGCAGTACTTC.

This clonotype came up many times. This rearrangement joins TRBV7-9 to TRBJ1-4, with 7 positions matching TRBD1. The trim removed 5 bases at V and 4 bases at J, leaving 10 bases unmatched. The V gene's germline CDR1 is SEHNR and CDR2 FQNEAQ (reference sequence). There are 16 residues in the CDR3. CDR3 DNA: TGTGCCAGCAGCGGAAAACCGACAGGGCATAATGAAAAACTGTTTTTT. As protein: CASSGKPTGHNEKLFF.

This clonotype has a handful of counts. The chain uses TRBV3-1 and TRBJ1-1; TRBD1 aligns across 10 bases. The germline gives CDR1 LGHDT, CDR2 YNNKEL (reference sequence). There are 17 residues in the CDR3. V was clipped by 5 bases and J by 8 bases; unmatched bases: 17. DNA of the CDR3: TGTGCCAGCAGCGACGTGCGAGGACAGGGGGGCACTCCCGAAGCTTTCTTT. This gives the protein CASSDVRGQGGTPEAFF.

This clonotype was recorded many times. This chain uses TRBV30 with TRBJ2-7, with D possibly TRBD2 on 5 matching bases. The germline V and J ends were trimmed by 3 bases and 0 bases, with 18 bases remaining between them. CDR3 size: 16 residues. Germline-derived CDR1 and CDR2 are GTSNPN and SVGIG (reference sequence). CDR3 region: CAWRGMGRRDSYEQYF. The CDR3 bases are TGTGCCTGGAGGGGGATGGGCCGACGGGACTCCTACGAGCAGTACTTC.

This clonotype was picked up many times. The chain is built from TRBV11-2 and TRBJ1-1, with 9 bases that match TRBD1. Per germline, CDR1 SGHAT and CDR2 FQNNGV. The CDR3 runs to 13 residues. The V gene end was trimmed by 5 bases and the J gene end by 6 bases; junction bases not matched to a gene: 4. CDR3 in amino acids: CASSPDRGSEAFF. The CDR3 coding sequence is TGTGCCAGCAGCCCGGACAGGGGATCTGAAGCTTTCTTT.

This clonotype was recorded many times. This sequence joins TRBV12-3 or TRBV12-4 and TRBJ2-1, with D perhaps assigned TRBD1 or TRBD2 (6 bases each). V lost 6 bases and J 8 bases, leaving 23 bases between the germline ends. The CDR3 spans 16 residues. The DNA for the CDR3 is TGTGCCAGCAGCCCGAAGGGGCTCCCGGGGGCCTATGAGCAGTTCTTC. This translates into CASSPKGLPGAYEQFF.

The table lists this clonotype with many counts. The chain joins TRBV6-2 or TRBV6-3 to TRBJ2-1, with 11 bases lining up with TRBD1. V was pared by 5 bases and J by 6 bases, with 9 bases of the junction left unmatched. The CDR3 runs 16 residues. Germline CDR1 is MNHEY and CDR2 is SVGEGT. The CDR3 is CASSAPGQGGGNEQFF. The CDR3 bases are TGTGCCAGCAGTGCACCGGGACAGGGGGGTGGCAATGAGCAGTTCTTC.

The chain recombines TRBV5-1 with TRBJ2-7; D is unclear. CDR1 and CDR2 from the germline V gene are SGHRS and YFSETQ. Trimming pared 0 bases from V and 4 bases from J, leaving 14 bases between. CDR3 length: 15 residues. The CDR3 sequence is CASSLDADEGYEQYF. CDR3 sequence (DNA): TGCGCCAGCAGCTTGGATGCAGATGAAGGATACGAGCAGTACTTC.

The V gene is TRBV19, the J gene TRBJ1-1; perhaps TRBD1 as D (5 bases). The ends were cut back, 5 bases at V and 4 bases at J, with 14 bases in the middle. Germline CDR1 LNHDA, CDR2 SQIVND (reference sequence). CDR3 size: 14 residues. CDR3 DNA: TGTGCCAGTAGTTCCGCCAGCGGGGGCACTGAAGCTTTCTTT. As protein: CASSSASGGTEAFF.

This clonotype showed up many times. CDR3: CASSRDFDNEQFF. The CDR3 coding sequence is TGTGCCAGTAGCCGGGACTTCGACAATGAGCAGTTCTTC. The chain recombines TRBV19 with TRBJ2-1; D perhaps matches TRBD2 (6 bases). The CDR3 covers 13 residues. With 6 bases removed from V and 5 bases from J, the gap between germline ends came to 11 bases. Germline V lookup: CDR1 LNHDA, CDR2 SQIVND (reference sequence).

The table lists this clonotype with many counts. The chain has TRBV28 and TRBJ2-1; perhaps TRBD2 as D (7 bases). V lost 4 bases to trimming and J lost 4 bases, with 17 bases between them. This CDR3 has 16 amino acids. Germline CDR1 and CDR2: MDHEN and SYDVKM. DNA of the CDR3: TGTGCCAGCAGTTATAGGGGGGGAGCGGGTTACAATGAGCAGTTCTTC. Amino acids: CASSYRGGAGYNEQFF.

Of note for this clonotype: Possible read error: a much larger clone is one base away. The chain employs TRBV12-3 or TRBV12-4 and TRBJ2-4; 11 bases map to TRBD2. This CDR3 has 17 residues. V lost 4 bases and J lost 9; bases outside the gene matches: 14. The CDR3 bases are TGTGCCAGCAGTTCGCTAGCGGGAGGCCCAATCGGGTGCATTCAGTACTTC. Protein sequence: CASSSLAGGPIGCIQYF.

This clonotype was counted many times. This chain connects TRBV6-1 to TRBJ1-1, with D perhaps matching TRBD1 (5 bases). Deletions cut 8 bases from V and 0 bases from J, with 16 bases between. This CDR3 comprises 15 residues. The V gene's germline CDR1 is MNHNS and CDR2 SASEGT. CDR3: CASGSRGLMNTEAFF. In DNA form, the CDR3 reads TGTGCCAGCGGCTCGCGGGGCCTCATGAACACTGAAGCTTTCTTT.

This clonotype was seen only a few times. The V call is TRBV4-3, the J call TRBJ2-7, with 13 bases lining up with TRBD2. Germline assignment: CDR1 LGHNA and CDR2 YSLEER. The CDR3 contains 16 residues. The V and J ends lost 1 base and 3 bases, in that order; junction bases with no gene match: 3. Here the CDR3 DNA reads TGCGCCAGCAGCCAAGTTTGGACTAGCGGGAGCTACGAGCAGTACTTC. Translated: CASSQVWTSGSYEQYF.